The entry below describes one TCR beta chain. No conserved phenylalanine or tryptophan ends this CDR3, so it is likely a read error. Amplification of TCR beta CDR3 regions used RNA transcripts. The first-round RT-PCR employed HTBI primers together with the Qiagen OneStep RT-PCR kit. A multiplex PCR was then performed as the second round. TCRdb redid the calling of the multiplex PCR reads with MiXCR, one entry per CDR3 protein. Among around 1,200,000 distinct CDR3 sequences listed, roughly two fifths were seen once. This sample was included in a study of Graves' ophthalmopathy and Graves' hyperthyroidism. The germline V gene has CDR1 ENHRY and CDR2 SYGVKD. The V gene lost 7 bases and the J gene lost 1 base, with 16 bases spanning the gap. This CDR3 contains 15 residues.

The genes are TRBV10-3 and TRBJ1-2, with D hard to call. The sequenced sample consisted of peripheral blood or thyroid tissue (not recorded which). This receptor was obtained from an adult man with Graves' hyperthyroidism. CDR3 protein: CAITGRRGVNYGYTL. CDR3 nucleotide sequence: TGTGCCATCACCGGACGTCGTGGGGTTAACTATGGCTACACCCTC.